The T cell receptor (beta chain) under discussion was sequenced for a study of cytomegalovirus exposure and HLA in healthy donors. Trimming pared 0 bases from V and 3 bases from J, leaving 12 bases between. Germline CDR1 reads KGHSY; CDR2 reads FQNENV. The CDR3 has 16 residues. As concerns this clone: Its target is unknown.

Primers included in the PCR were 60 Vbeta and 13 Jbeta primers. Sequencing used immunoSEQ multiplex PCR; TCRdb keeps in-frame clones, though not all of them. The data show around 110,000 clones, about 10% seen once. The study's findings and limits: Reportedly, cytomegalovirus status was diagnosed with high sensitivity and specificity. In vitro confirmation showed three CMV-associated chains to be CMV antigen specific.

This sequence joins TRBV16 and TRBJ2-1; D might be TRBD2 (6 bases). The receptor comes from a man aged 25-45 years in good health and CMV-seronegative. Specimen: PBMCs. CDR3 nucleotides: TGTGCCAGCAGCCAATCTGTGGGGGGTTTCTACAATGAGCAGTTCTTC. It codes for CASSQSVGGFYNEQFF.